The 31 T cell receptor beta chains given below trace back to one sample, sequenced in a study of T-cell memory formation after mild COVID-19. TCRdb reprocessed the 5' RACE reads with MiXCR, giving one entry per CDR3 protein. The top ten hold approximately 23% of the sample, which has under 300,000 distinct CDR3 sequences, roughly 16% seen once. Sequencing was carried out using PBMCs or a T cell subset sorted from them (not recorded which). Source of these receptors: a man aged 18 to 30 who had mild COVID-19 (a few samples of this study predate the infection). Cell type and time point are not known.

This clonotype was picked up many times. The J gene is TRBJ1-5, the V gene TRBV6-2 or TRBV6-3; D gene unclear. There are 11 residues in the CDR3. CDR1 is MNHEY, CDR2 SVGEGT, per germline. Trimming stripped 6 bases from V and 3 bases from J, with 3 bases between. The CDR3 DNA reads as TGTGCCAGCAGCCCCAATCAGCCCCAGCATTTT. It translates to CASSPNQPQHF.

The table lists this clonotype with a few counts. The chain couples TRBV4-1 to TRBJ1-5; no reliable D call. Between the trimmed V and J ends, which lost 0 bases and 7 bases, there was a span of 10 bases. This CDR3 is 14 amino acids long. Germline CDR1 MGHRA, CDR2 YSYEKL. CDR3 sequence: CASSQDGGGQPQHF. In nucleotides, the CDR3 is TGCGCCAGCAGCCAAGACGGCGGAGGGCAGCCCCAGCATTTT.

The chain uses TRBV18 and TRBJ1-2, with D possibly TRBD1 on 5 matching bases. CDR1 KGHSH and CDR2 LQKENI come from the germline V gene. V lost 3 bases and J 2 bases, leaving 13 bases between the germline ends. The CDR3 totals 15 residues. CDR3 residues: CASSPGDGPNYGYTF. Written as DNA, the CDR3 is TGTGCCAGCTCACCCGGGGACGGGCCGAACTATGGCTACACCTTC. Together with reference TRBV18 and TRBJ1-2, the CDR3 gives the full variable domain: NAGVMQNPRHLVRRRGQEARLRCSPMKGHSHVYWYRQLPEEGLKFMVYLQKENIIDESGMPKERFSAEFPKEGPSILRIQQVVRGDSAAYFCASSPGDGPNYGYTFGSGTRLTVV.

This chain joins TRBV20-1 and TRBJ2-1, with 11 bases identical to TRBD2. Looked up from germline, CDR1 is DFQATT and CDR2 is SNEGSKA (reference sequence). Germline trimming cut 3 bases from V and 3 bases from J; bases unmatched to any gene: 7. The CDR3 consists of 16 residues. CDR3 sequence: CSAREGLAGGYNEQFF. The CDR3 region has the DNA TGCAGTGCTAGGGAAGGGCTAGCGGGGGGCTACAATGAGCAGTTCTTC.

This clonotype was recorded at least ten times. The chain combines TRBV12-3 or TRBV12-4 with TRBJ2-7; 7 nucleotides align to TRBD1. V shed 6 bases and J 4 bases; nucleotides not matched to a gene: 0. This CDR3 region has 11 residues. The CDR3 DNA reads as TGTGCCAGCAGGACAGGGTACGAGCAGTACTTC. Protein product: CASRTGYEQYF.

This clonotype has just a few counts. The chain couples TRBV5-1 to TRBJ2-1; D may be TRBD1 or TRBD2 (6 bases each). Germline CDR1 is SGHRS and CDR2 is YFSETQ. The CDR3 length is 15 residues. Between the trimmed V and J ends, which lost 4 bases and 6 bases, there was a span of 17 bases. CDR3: CASSQGQQGGNEQFF. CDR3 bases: TGCGCCAGCAGCCAAGGTCAACAGGGAGGCAATGAGCAGTTCTTC. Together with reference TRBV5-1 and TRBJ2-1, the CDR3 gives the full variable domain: KAGVTQTPRYLIKTRGQQVTLSCSPISGHRSVSWYQQTPGQGLQFLFEYFSETQRNKGNFPGRFSGRQFSNSRSEMNVSTLELGDSALYLCASSQGQQGGNEQFFGPGTRLTVL.

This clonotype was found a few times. CDR3 DNA sequence: TGTGCCAGCAGCAATGGGACAGGGCGGTACGAGCAGTACGTC. Translating it yields CASSNGTGRYEQYV. V usage is TRBV5-4 and J usage is TRBJ2-7, with 9 positions matching TRBD1. This CDR3 comprises 14 residues. Germline CDR1 is SGHNT and CDR2 is YYREEE (reference sequence). After removal of 4 bases from V and 4 bases from J, the junction contained 6 bases not matched to a gene.

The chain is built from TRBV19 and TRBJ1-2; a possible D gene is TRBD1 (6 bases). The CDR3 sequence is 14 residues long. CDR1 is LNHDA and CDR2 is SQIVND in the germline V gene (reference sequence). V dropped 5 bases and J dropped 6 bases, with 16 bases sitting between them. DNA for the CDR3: TGTGCCAGTAGTCTTACACAGGGATTGGATGGCTACACCTTC. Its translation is CASSLTQGLDGYTF.

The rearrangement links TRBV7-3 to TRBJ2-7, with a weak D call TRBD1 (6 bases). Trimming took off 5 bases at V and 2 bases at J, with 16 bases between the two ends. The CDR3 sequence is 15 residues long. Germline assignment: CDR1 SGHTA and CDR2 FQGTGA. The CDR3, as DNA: TGTGCCAGCAGCCCCGGATGGGGGCTGACCTACGAGCAGTACTTC. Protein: CASSPGWGLTYEQYF.

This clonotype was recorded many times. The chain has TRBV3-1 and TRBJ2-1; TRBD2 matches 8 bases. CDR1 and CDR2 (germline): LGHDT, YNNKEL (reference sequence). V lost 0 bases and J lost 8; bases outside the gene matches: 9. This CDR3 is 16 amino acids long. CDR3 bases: TGTGCCAGCAGCCAAGAATCACGGGGGGGTGACGATGAGCAGTTCTTC. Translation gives CASSQESRGGDDEQFF.

CDR3 in amino acids: CASSSPPGNEQYV. The CDR3 bases are TGTGCCAGCAGCTCCCCCCCCGGGAACGAGCAGTACGTC. The chain couples TRBV7-2 to TRBJ2-7, with a tentative D call TRBD2 (5 bases). The CDR3 spans 13 residues. V was pared by 4 bases and J by 5 bases, with 12 bases between. CDR1 SGHTA and CDR2 FQGNSA come from the germline V gene.

The CDR3 reads CSASYRGVNEQFF. The CDR3 coding sequence is TGCAGTGCTAGCTACCGGGGAGTGAATGAGCAGTTCTTC. The V call is TRBV20-1, the J call TRBJ2-1; a weak D match, TRBD2 (5 bases). The CDR3 totals 13 residues. The V gene's germline CDR1 is DFQATT and CDR2 SNEGSKA (reference sequence). V lost 3 bases and J 7 bases, leaving 13 bases between the germline ends.

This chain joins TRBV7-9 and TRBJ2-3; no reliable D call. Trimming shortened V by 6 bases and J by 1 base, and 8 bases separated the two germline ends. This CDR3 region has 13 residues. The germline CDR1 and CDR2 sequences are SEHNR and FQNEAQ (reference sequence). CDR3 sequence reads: CASRGSGTDTQYF. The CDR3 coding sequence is TGTGCCAGCAGAGGTAGTGGCACAGATACGCAGTATTTT.

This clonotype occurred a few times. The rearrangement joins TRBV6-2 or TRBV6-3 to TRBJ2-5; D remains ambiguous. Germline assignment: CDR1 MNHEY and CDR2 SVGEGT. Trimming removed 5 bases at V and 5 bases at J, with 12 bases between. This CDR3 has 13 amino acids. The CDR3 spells CASSKSLWETQYF. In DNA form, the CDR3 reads TGTGCCAGCAGTAAATCGCTTTGGGAGACCCAGTACTTC.

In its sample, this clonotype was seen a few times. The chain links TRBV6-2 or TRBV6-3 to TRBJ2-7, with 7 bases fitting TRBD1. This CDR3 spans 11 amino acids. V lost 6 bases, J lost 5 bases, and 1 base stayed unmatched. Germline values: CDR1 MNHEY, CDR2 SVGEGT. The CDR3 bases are TGTGCCAGCAGACAGGGGAACGAGCAGTACGTC. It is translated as CASRQGNEQYV.

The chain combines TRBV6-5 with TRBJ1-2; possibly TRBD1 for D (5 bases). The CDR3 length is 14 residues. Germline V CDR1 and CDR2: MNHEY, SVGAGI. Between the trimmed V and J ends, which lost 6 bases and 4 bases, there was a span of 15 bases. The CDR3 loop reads CASRSDSTVYGYTF. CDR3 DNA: TGTGCCAGCAGATCAGACAGTACCGTCTATGGCTACACCTTC.

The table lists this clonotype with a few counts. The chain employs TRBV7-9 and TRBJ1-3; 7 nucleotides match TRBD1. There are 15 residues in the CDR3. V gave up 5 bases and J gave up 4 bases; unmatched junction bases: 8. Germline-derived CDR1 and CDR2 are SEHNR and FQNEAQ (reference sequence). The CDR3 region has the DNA TGTGCCAGCAGCATCCGACAGGGTAACGGAAACACCATATATTTT. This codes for CASSIRQGNGNTIYF.

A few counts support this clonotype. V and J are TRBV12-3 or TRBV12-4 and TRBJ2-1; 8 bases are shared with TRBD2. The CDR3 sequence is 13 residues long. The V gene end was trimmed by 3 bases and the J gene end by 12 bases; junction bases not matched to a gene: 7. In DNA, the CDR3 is TGTGCCAGCAGTTTTGAGGCGGGGGGTGGGCAGTTCTTC. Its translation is CASSFEAGGGQFF.

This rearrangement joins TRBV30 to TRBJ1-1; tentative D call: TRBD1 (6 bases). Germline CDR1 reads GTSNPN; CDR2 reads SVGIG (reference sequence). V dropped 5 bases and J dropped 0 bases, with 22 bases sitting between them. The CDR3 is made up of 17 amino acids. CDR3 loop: CAWRVQGTRLMNTEAFF. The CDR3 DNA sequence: TGTGCCTGGCGAGTACAGGGAACACGCCTTATGAACACTGAAGCTTTCTTT. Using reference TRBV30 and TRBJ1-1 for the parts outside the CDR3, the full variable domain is SQTIHQWPATLVQPVGSPLSLECTVEGTSNPNLYWYRQAAGRGLQLLFYSVGIGQISSEVPQNLSASRPQDRQFILSSKKLLLSDSGFYLCAWRVQGTRLMNTEAFFGQGTRLTVV.

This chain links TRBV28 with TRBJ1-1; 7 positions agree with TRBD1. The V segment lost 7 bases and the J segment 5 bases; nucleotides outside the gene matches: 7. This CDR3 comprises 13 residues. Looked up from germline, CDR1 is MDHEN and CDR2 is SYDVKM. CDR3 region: CASKPGGWTEAFF. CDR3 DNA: TGTGCCAGCAAACCAGGGGGTTGGACTGAAGCTTTCTTT.

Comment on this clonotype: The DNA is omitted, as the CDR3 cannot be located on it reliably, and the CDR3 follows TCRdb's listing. CDR3: CASSALWEYF. The chain joins TRBV2 to TRBJ2-5. CDR1 is SNHLY, CDR2 FYNNEI, per germline. Counting both end residues, the CDR3 totals 10 amino acids.

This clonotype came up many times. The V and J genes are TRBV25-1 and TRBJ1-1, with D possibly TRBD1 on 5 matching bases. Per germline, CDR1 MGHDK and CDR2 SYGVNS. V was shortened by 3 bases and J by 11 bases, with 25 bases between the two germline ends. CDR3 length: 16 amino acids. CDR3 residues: CASSDWRGAEAGPAFF. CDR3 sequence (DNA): TGTGCCAGCAGTGATTGGCGAGGGGCCGAGGCAGGGCCGGCTTTCTTT.

Written as DNA, the CDR3 is TGCGCCAGCAGGAACACCCAGGACAGGCGGTACAATGAGCAGTTCTTC. Translating it yields CASRNTQDRRYNEQFF. V usage is TRBV4-1 and J usage is TRBJ2-1, with 7 positions matching TRBD1. Germline loops: CDR1 MGHRA, CDR2 YSYEKL. The CDR3 contains 16 residues. V shed 6 bases and J 4 bases; nucleotides not matched to a gene: 12.

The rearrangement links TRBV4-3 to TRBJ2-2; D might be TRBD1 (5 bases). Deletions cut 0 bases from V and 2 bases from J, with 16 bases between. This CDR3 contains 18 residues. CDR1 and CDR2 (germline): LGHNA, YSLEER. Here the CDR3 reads CASSQETASTINTGELFF. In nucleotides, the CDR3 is TGCGCCAGCAGCCAAGAGACAGCTTCAACCATTAACACCGGGGAGCTGTTTTTT.

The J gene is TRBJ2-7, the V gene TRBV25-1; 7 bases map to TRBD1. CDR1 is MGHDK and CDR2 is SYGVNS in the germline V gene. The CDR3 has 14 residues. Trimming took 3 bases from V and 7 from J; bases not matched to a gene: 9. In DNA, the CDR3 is TGTGCCAGCAGTGATCCGACAGGGATAAGGGAGCAGTACTTC. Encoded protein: CASSDPTGIREQYF.

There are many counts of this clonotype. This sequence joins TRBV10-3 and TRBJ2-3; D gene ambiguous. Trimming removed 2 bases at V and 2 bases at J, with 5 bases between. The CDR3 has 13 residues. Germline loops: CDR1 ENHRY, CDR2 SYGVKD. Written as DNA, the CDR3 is TGTGCCATCAGTGAGGGTCCCACAGATACGCAGTATTTT. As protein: CAISEGPTDTQYF.

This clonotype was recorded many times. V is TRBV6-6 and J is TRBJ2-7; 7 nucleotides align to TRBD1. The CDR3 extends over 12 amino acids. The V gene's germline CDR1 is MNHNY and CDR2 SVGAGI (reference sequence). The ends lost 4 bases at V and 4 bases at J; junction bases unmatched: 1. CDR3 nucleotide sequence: TGTGCCAGCAGTTCACAGGGGTACGAGCAGTACGTC. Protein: CASSSQGYEQYV.

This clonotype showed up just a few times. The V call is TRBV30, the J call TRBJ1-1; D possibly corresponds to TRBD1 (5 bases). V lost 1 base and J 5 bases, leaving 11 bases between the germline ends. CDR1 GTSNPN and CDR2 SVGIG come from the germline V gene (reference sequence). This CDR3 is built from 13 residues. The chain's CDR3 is CAWSGGAWTEAFF. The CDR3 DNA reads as TGTGCCTGGAGTGGAGGGGCATGGACTGAAGCTTTCTTT.

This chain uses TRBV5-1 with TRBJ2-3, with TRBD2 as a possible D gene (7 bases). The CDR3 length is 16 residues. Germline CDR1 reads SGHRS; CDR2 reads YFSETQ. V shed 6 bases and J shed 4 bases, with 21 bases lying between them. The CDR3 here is CASKKGGGAGADTQYF. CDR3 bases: TGCGCCAGCAAGAAGGGGGGGGGTGCCGGTGCAGATACGCAGTATTTT.

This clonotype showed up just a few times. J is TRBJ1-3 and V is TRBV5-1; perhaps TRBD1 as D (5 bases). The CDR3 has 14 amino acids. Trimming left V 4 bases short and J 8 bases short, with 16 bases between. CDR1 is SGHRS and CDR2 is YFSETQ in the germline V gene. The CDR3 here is CASSNGAGMHTIYF. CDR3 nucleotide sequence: TGCGCCAGCAGCAATGGGGCAGGGATGCACACCATATATTTT.

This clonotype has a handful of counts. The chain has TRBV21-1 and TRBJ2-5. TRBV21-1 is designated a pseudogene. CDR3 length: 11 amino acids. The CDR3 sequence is CASSHAETQYF. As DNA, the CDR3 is TGTGCCAGCAGCCACGCCGAGACCCAGTACTTC.